Presented here are 28 T cell receptor beta chains from one specimen sequenced in a study of T cell responses to AZD1222 COVID-19 vaccine (dated by TCRdb to the early 2020s). Taken with the paper, the label for time point translates to: baseline before first vaccination. Libraries came from the immunoSEQ multiplex PCR assay. The clones in this table, taken by TCRdb from immuneACCESS, are in-frame only. Not every clone is retained; where verified, under half of the shortfall comes from an unresolved V gene, and the cause of the rest is unknown. The sample profile shows approximately 140,000 clones; 75% to 95% of them were found once. The ten largest clones represent around 2.8% of the sample. Sequences were derived from peripheral blood, sampled on day 0 of AZD1222 vaccination. These receptors were obtained from an adult in good health.

This clone is a singleton in its sample. The genes are TRBV7-3 and TRBJ2-1, with 8 positions matching TRBD2. Trimming removed 5 bases from V and 6 bases from J; junction bases left unmatched: 9. The CDR3 is 15 amino acids. Germline CDR1 and CDR2: SGHTA and FQGTGA. Here the CDR3 DNA reads TGTGCCAGCAGCCTTACTAGCGGTGGACCCAATGAGCAGTTCTTC. It encodes CASSLTSGGPNEQFF.

The rearrangement joins TRBV12-3 or TRBV12-4 to TRBJ2-1; D is uncertain. Trimming left V 3 bases short and J 7 bases short, with 7 bases between. This CDR3 has 12 residues. The chain's CDR3 is CASSLAWNEQFF. CDR3 bases: TGTGCCAGCAGTTTGGCTTGGAATGAGCAGTTCTTC.

This clone showed up just once. The chain recombines TRBV7-9 with TRBJ2-7; D gene uncertain. The germline V gene encodes CDR1 SEHNR and CDR2 FQNEAQ (reference sequence). The CDR3 loop spans 12 amino acids. V was shortened by 4 bases and J by 5 bases, with 9 bases between the two germline ends. The CDR3 nucleotides are TGTGCCAGCAGCTCCCTCGGACACGAGCAGTACTTC. Amino acids: CASSSLGHEQYF.

The chain couples TRBV2 to TRBJ1-2, with D hard to call. The CDR3 runs to 14 residues. The germline V and J ends were trimmed by 4 bases and 0 bases, with 9 bases remaining between them. Germline V gene lookup returns CDR1 SNHLY and CDR2 FYNNEI. CDR3 loop: CASSVGSTNYGYTF. The CDR3 DNA sequence: TGTGCCAGCAGTGTGGGTAGCACTAACTATGGCTACACCTTC.

J is TRBJ2-1 and V is TRBV9, with 9 bases fitting TRBD2. The CDR3 extends over 15 amino acids. The ends lost 4 bases at V and 5 bases at J; junction bases unmatched: 7. Germline V CDR1 and CDR2: SGDLS, YYNGEE. CDR3 region: CASSLSGSGNNEQFF. The CDR3 DNA is TGTGCCAGCAGCCTTAGCGGGAGTGGGAACAATGAGCAGTTCTTC.

The rearrangement links TRBV19 to TRBJ1-2; 10 bases fit TRBD1. There are 14 residues in the CDR3. The germline V gene encodes CDR1 LNHDA and CDR2 SQIVND (reference sequence). The trim removed 3 bases at V and 8 bases at J, leaving 6 bases unmatched. The CDR3 DNA reads as TGTGCCAGTAGTATCCTCGGGACAGGGGTCGGCTACACCTTC. Its translation: CASSILGTGVGYTF. The full variable domain, completed using reference TRBV19 and TRBJ1-2, is DGGITQSPKYLFRKEGQNVTLSCEQNLNHDAMYWYRQDPGQGLRLIYYSQIVNDFQKGDIAEGYSVSREKKESFPLTVTSAQKNPTAFYLCASSILGTGVGYTFGSGTRLTVV.

The DNA for the CDR3 is TGTGCCAGCAGCTTCACGGGGTCCTACAATGAGCAGTTCTTC. Amino acid sequence: CASSFTGSYNEQFF. J is TRBJ2-1 and V is TRBV11-2, with D possibly being TRBD2 (5 bases). The CDR3 spans 14 residues. V was clipped by 3 bases and J by 1 base, with 7 bases between them. The germline V gene encodes CDR1 SGHAT and CDR2 FQNNGV.

V usage is TRBV5-1 and J usage is TRBJ1-4, with TRBD1 matching over 8 bases. V lost 1 base, J lost 7 bases, and 6 bases stayed unmatched. Germline-derived CDR1 and CDR2 are SGHRS and YFSETQ. The CDR3 spans 15 residues. The CDR3 nucleotides read TGCGCCAGCAGCTTGACGACAGGGGAAGGTGAAAAACTGTTTTTT. Its protein product is CASSLTTGEGEKLFF.

The V call is TRBV2, the J call TRBJ1-5; 7 bases fit TRBD1. The V and J ends lost 7 bases and 2 bases, in that order; junction bases with no gene match: 5. CDR1 is SNHLY and CDR2 is FYNNEI in the germline V gene. The CDR3 runs to 14 residues. The CDR3 region is CASTRDRGNQPQHF. Here the CDR3 DNA reads TGTGCCAGCACCAGAGACAGGGGCAATCAGCCCCAGCATTTT.

This chain joins TRBV7-2 and TRBJ2-1, with 7 bases lining up with TRBD2. V lost 1 base and J lost 4; bases outside the gene matches: 10. CDR1 and CDR2 from the germline V gene are SGHTA and FQGNSA. The CDR3 loop spans 17 amino acids. The CDR3, as DNA: TGTGCCAGCAGCTTAGTAGGCGGGGGTGCGAATTACAATGAGCAGTTCTTC. Amino acid sequence: CASSLVGGGANYNEQFF.

The chain links TRBV7-3 to TRBJ2-1; D is ambiguous. CDR3 length: 16 residues. The V end was cut by 1 base, the J end by 0 bases, with 10 bases between. Germline V gene sequence: CDR1 SGHTA, CDR2 FQGTGA. The chain's CDR3 is CASSLSPKSSYNEQFF. For the CDR3, the DNA is TGTGCCAGCAGCTTAAGCCCCAAGAGCTCCTACAATGAGCAGTTCTTC.

The chain combines TRBV7-2 with TRBJ2-7, with 9 bases lining up with TRBD1. The length of the CDR3 is 15 residues. J was trimmed by 3 bases and V by 5 bases; bases with no gene match: 8. The V gene's germline CDR1 is SGHTA and CDR2 FQGNSA. The CDR3 nucleotides read TGTGCCAGCAGCCCGGGACCGGGACAGGGCTACGAGCAGTACTTC. Translated: CASSPGPGQGYEQYF.

The CDR3 loop reads CASSQGTADSNQPQHF. CDR3 in DNA: TGTGCCAGCAGCCAAGGGACAGCAGATAGCAATCAGCCCCAGCATTTT. V and J are TRBV4-2 and TRBJ1-5, with D perhaps matching TRBD1 (6 bases). This CDR3 comprises 16 residues. V lost 1 base and J 0 bases, leaving 10 bases between the germline ends. Germline V lookup: CDR1 LGHNA, CDR2 YNFKEQ.

Comment on this clone: The conserved phenylalanine or tryptophan normally closing the CDR3 is absent here, so this likely arose from a read error. The DNA is omitted, as the CDR3 cannot be located on it reliably, and the CDR3 follows TCRdb's listing. V is TRBV7-4 and J is TRBJ1-6. The germline V gene has CDR1 SGHVT and CDR2 SQSDAQ. The CDR3 has 10 residues if both end residues are counted. CDR3 amino acids: CASSPGGPVI.

This chain links TRBV7-3 with TRBJ1-1; D is uncertain. This CDR3 region has 13 residues. Germline loops: CDR1 SGHTA, CDR2 FQGTGA. The germline V and J ends were trimmed by 0 bases and 0 bases, with 2 bases remaining between them. DNA for the CDR3: TGTGCCAGCAGCTTAACTTTGAACACTGAAGCTTTCTTT. It codes for CASSLTLNTEAFF.

The chain employs TRBV28 and TRBJ2-2; no clear D. There are 14 residues in the CDR3. The V end lost 1 base, the J end lost 5 bases, and 8 bases lay between the germline ends. In germline, CDR1 is MDHEN, CDR2 SYDVKM. The CDR3 DNA follows: TGTGCCAGCAGTTTATCGGGTCGGACCGGGGAGCTGTTTTTT. Translation gives CASSLSGRTGELFF.

This chain links TRBV12-3 or TRBV12-4 with TRBJ1-6, with TRBD1 as a possible D gene (6 bases). V was shortened by 7 bases and J by 10 bases, with 14 bases between the two germline ends. This CDR3 comprises 13 residues. The CDR3 reads CASTLGAGSPLHF. For the CDR3, the DNA is TGTGCCAGCACCTTGGGGGCAGGGTCACCCCTCCACTTT.

The CDR3 spells CASSRDFFSGNTIYF. The CDR3 DNA follows: TGTGCCAGCAGCCGGGACTTTTTCTCTGGAAACACCATATATTTT. The gene calls are TRBV25-1 and TRBJ1-3; tentative D call: TRBD1 (5 bases). The germline gives CDR1 MGHDK, CDR2 SYGVNS. This CDR3 has 15 amino acids. V lost 6 bases to trimming and J lost 0 bases, with 12 bases between them.

The rearrangement links TRBV11-3 to TRBJ2-2; D may be TRBD2 (6 bases). V lost 1 base and J lost 3, with 18 bases in between. Germline CDR1 is SGHNT and CDR2 is YENEEA. The CDR3 sequence is 18 residues long. CDR3 coding DNA: TGTGCCAGCAGCTTAGTAAGGTTGGGGAGGTCAGACACCGGGGAGCTGTTTTTT. Translated: CASSLVRLGRSDTGELFF. Complete variable domain (other parts from reference TRBV11-3 and TRBJ2-2): EAGVVQSPRYKIIEKKQPVAFWCNPISGHNTLYWYLQNLGQGPELLIRYENEEAVDDSQLPKDRFSAERLKGVDSTLKIQPAELGDSAVYLCASSLVRLGRSDTGELFFGEGSRLTVL.

This clone has only a few counts. This rearrangement joins TRBV6-5 to TRBJ1-2, with D uncertain. Germline CDR1 MNHEY, CDR2 SVGAGI. V was trimmed by 6 bases and J by 4 bases, leaving 6 bases between them. The CDR3 spans 11 residues. The CDR3 spells CASSPSYGYTF. The CDR3 coding sequence is TGTGCCAGCAGCCCCTCCTATGGCTACACCTTC.

This chain links TRBV19 with TRBJ1-3, with D unresolved. This CDR3 is 14 amino acids long. Between the trimmed V and J ends, which lost 7 bases and 0 bases, there was a span of 10 bases. Germline-derived CDR1 and CDR2 are LNHDA and SQIVND (reference sequence). The DNA for the CDR3 is TGTGCCAGTACAGCGGTATCCTCTGGAAACACCATATATTTT. Translated: CASTAVSSGNTIYF.

The rearrangement joins TRBV19 to TRBJ1-5; 8 bases fit TRBD1. This CDR3 is built from 12 residues. Germline CDR1 and CDR2: LNHDA and SQIVND (reference sequence). V dropped 7 bases and J dropped 4; count of bases not matched to a gene: 0. In nucleotides, the CDR3 is TGTGCCAGTAACAGGGGGAATCAGCCCCAGCATTTT. This sequence encodes CASNRGNQPQHF.

The chain couples TRBV11-2 to TRBJ1-6, with TRBD1 as a possible D gene (5 bases). The CDR3 is 15 residues long. Trimming removed 5 bases from V and 8 bases from J, with 16 bases in between. In germline, CDR1 is SGHAT, CDR2 FQNNGV. CDR3 region: CASSPLGGADSPLHF. In nucleotides, the CDR3 is TGTGCCAGCAGCCCCTTAGGAGGGGCGGATTCACCCCTCCACTTT.

This clone was found once. The rearrangement uses TRBV6-2 or TRBV6-3 and TRBJ1-1, with D unclear. The CDR3 extends over 14 amino acids. The V gene's germline CDR1 is MNHEY and CDR2 SVGEGT. Trimming pared 1 base from V and 0 bases from J, leaving 6 bases between. This CDR3 is CASSYLWMNTEAFF. CDR3 in DNA: TGTGCCAGCAGTTACTTGTGGATGAACACTGAAGCTTTCTTT.

V is TRBV19 and J is TRBJ1-4; 9 bases fit TRBD1. The germline CDR1 and CDR2 sequences are LNHDA and SQIVND (reference sequence). Germline trimming cut 3 bases from V and 6 bases from J; bases unmatched to any gene: 2. The CDR3 covers 14 residues. CDR3 bases: TGTGCCAGTAGTATGGGGACAGGGTATGAAAAACTGTTTTTT. Its protein product is CASSMGTGYEKLFF.

The V call is TRBV7-9, the J call TRBJ2-7; D may be TRBD1 or TRBD2 (5 bases each). With 0 bases removed from V and 4 bases from J, the gap between germline ends came to 13 bases. The CDR3 contains 15 residues. Germline V gives CDR1 SEHNR, CDR2 FQNEAQ (reference sequence). In nucleotides, the CDR3 is TGTGCCAGCAGCTTAGCGAGGGGCCGACGATACGAGCAGTACTTC. Translating it yields CASSLARGRRYEQYF. Looking up the rest from reference TRBV7-9 and TRBJ2-7 gives the full variable domain: DTGVSQNPRHKITKRGQNVTFRCDPISEHNRLYWYRQTLGQGPEFLTYFQNEAQLEKSRLLSDRFSAERPKGSFSTLEIQRTEQGDSAMYLCASSLARGRRYEQYFGPGTRLTVT.

The rearrangement uses TRBV4-3 and TRBJ2-4; TRBD1 might be the D (5 bases). With 3 bases removed from V and 6 bases from J, the gap between germline ends came to 15 bases. CDR1 is LGHNA, CDR2 YSLEER, per germline. The CDR3 has 15 amino acids. CDR3 loop: CASSHSRQRPNIQYF. The CDR3 region has the DNA TGCGCCAGCAGCCACAGTAGACAGAGACCAAACATTCAGTACTTC.

The chain has TRBV6-5 and TRBJ2-1, with TRBD1 identical over 7 bases. Losses at the gene ends were 6 bases for V and 9 bases for J; bases not matched to a gene: 8. The V gene's germline CDR1 is MNHEY and CDR2 SVGAGI. The CDR3 length is 13 residues. CDR3 loop: CASRDRLDSEQFF. Written as DNA, the CDR3 is TGTGCCAGCAGGGACAGGCTCGACAGTGAGCAGTTCTTC.